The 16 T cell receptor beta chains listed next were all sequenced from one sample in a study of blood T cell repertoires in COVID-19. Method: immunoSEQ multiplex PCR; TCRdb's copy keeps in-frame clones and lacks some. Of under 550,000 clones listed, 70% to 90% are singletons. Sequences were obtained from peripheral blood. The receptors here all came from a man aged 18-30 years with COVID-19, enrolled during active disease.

CDR3 nucleotide sequence: TGTGCCAGCAGCGAGGCCGAGGGAAGCACAGATACGCAGTATTTT. Protein product: CASSEAEGSTDTQYF. J is TRBJ2-3 and V is TRBV9; D perhaps matches TRBD2 (5 bases). Trimming took off 3 bases at V and 0 bases at J, with 11 bases between the two ends. The germline gives CDR1 SGDLS, CDR2 YYNGEE. CDR3 length equals 15 residues. The complete variable domain, with remaining parts taken from reference TRBV9 and TRBJ2-3, reads DSGVTQTPKHLITATGQRVTLRCSPRSGDLSVYWYQQSLDQGLQFLIQYYNGEERAKGNILERFSAQQFPDLHSELNLSSLELGDSALYFCASSEAEGSTDTQYFGPGTRLTVL.

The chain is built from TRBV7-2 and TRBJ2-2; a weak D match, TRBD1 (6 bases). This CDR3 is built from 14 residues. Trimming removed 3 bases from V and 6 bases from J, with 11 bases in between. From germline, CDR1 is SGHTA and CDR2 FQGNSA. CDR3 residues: CASSLIAGAGELFF. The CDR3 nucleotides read TGTGCCAGCAGCTTGATCGCAGGGGCCGGGGAGCTGTTTTTT.

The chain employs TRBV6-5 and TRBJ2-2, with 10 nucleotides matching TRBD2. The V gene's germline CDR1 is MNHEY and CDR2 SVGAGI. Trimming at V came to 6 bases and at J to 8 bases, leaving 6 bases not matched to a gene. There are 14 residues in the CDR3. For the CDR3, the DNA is TGTGCCAGCAGGCCGGGACTAGCGTCAGGGGAGCTGTTTTTT. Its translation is CASRPGLASGELFF.

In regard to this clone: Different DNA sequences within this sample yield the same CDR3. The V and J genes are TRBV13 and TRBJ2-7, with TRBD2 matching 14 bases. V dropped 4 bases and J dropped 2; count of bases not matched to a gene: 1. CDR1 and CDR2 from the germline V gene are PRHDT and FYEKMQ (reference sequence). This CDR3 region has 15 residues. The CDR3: CASSSGLAGAYEQYF. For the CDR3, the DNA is TGTGCCAGCAGCTCGGGACTAGCGGGGGCCTACGAGCAGTACTTC.

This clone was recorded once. The CDR3 DNA reads as TGTGCCAGCAGCGGACTAGCGCAGAACACCGGGGAGCTGTTTTTT. Translating gives CASSGLAQNTGELFF. J is TRBJ2-2 and V is TRBV3-1 (or the pseudogene TRBV3-2); TRBD2 matches at 9 bases. V lost 5 bases and J lost 1; bases outside the gene matches: 2. Germline V gene data show CDR1 as LGHDT and CDR2 as YNNKEL (reference sequence). The CDR3 runs 15 residues.

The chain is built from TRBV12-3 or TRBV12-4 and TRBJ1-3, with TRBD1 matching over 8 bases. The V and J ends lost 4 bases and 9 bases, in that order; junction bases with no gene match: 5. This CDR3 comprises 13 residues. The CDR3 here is CASSYRGGGTIYF. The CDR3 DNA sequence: TGTGCCAGCAGTTACAGGGGGGGAGGCACCATATATTTT.

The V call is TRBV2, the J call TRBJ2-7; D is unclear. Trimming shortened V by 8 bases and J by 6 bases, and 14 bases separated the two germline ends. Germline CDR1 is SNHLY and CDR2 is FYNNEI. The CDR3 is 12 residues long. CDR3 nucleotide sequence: TGTGCCAGCTCTTATCTTGGTAGCGAGCAGTACTTC. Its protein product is CASSYLGSEQYF.

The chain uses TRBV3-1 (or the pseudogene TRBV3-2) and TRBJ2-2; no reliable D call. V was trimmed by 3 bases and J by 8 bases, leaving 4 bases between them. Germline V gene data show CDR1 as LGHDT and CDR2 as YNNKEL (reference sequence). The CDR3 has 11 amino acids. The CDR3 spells CASSHVGELFF. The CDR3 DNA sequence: TGTGCCAGCAGCCACGTGGGGGAGCTGTTTTTT.

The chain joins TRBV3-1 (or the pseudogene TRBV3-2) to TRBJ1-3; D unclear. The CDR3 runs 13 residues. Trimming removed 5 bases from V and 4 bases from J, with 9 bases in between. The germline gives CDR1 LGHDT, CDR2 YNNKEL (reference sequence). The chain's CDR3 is CASSGDGGNTIYF. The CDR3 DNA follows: TGTGCCAGCAGCGGAGACGGCGGAAACACCATATATTTT.

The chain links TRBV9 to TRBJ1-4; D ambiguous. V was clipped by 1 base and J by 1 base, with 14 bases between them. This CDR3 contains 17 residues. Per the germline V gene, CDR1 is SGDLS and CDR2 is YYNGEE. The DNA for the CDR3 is TGTGCCAGCAGCGTAAAGATTGGGCGCCTAACTAATGAAAAACTGTTTTTT. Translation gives CASSVKIGRLTNEKLFF.

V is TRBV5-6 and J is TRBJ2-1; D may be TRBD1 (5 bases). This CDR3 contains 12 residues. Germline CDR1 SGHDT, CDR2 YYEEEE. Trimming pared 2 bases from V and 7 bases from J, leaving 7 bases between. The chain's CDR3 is CASSFYRNEQFF. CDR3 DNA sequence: TGTGCCAGCAGCTTTTACAGGAATGAGCAGTTCTTC.

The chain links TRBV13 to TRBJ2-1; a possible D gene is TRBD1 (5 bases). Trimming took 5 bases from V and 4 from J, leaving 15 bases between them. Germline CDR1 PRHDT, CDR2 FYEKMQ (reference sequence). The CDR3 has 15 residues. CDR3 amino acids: CASSQLGQGYNEQFF. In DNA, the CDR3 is TGTGCCAGCAGCCAATTGGGGCAGGGTTACAATGAGCAGTTCTTC.

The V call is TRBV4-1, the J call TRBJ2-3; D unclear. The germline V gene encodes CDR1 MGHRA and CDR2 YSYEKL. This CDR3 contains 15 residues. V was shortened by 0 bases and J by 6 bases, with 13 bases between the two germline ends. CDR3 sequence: CASSQDITGGDTQYF. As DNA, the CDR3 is TGCGCCAGCAGCCAAGATATAACGGGTGGGGATACGCAGTATTTT.

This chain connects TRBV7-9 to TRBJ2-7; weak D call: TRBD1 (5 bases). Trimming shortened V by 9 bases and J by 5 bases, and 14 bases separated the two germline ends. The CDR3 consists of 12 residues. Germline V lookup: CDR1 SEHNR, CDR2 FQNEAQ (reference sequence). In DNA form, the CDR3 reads TGTGCCAGTGTCACCCAGGGTAACGAGCAGTACTTC. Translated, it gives CASVTQGNEQYF. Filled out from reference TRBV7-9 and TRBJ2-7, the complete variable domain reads DTGVSQNPRHKITKRGQNVTFRCDPISEHNRLYWYRQTLGQGPEFLTYFQNEAQLEKSRLLSDRFSAERPKGSFSTLEIQRTEQGDSAMYLCASVTQGNEQYFGPGTRLTVT.

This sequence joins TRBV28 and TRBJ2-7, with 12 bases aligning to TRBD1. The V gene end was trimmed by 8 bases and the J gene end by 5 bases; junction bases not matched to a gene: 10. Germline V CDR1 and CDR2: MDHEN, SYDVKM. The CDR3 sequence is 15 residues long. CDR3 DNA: TGTGCCAGCGGAAGCATGGGACAGGGGGCCCACGAGCAGTACTTC. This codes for CASGSMGQGAHEQYF.

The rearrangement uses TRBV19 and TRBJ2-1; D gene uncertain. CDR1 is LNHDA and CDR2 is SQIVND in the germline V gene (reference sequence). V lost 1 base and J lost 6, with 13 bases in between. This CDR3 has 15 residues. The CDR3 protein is CASSIVGASSNEQFF. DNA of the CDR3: TGTGCCAGTAGTATAGTTGGAGCATCCAGCAATGAGCAGTTCTTC.